This is a list of T cell receptor beta chains from one sample in a study of blood T cell repertoires in COVID-19. Clones were read by immunoSEQ multiplex PCR, and TCRdb kept only the in-frame ones, dropping some. The sample lists 150,000 or so clones; just under 85% were seen once. Sequenced: peripheral blood. Receptors originate from a woman in her 40s with active or convalescent COVID-19. CDR3s include the opening cysteine and the closing phenylalanine or tryptophan. A D gene is named only where the DNA matches it firmly. Size tells how often a clone was seen (once, few, many) or the class of an expanded clone, and some rows leave it out.

TRBV30,NA,NA,TRBJ1-5,TGTGCCTGGAGTCCCCTCGGGGGGAATCAGCCCCAGCATTTT,CAWSPLGGNQPQHF
TRBV18,NA,NA,TRBJ2-5,TGTGCCAGCTCACCAGCGAGGGCCGAGACCCAGTACTTC,CASSPARAETQYF
TRBV27,NA,NA,TRBJ1-5,TGTGCCAGCAGTTTATCGACCCCGGGGGGGGATGGGAAAAGCAATCAGCCCCAGCATTTT,CASSLSTPGGDGKSNQPQHF
TRBV6-5,NA,NA,TRBJ2-3,TGTGCCAGCAGTTATACAACAGAGAGCACAGATACGCAGTATTTT,CASSYTTESTDTQYF
TRBV11-1,NA,NA,TRBJ2-1,TGTGCCAGCAGCTTAGCTAGTGGAGGCGATGAGCAGTTCTTC,CASSLASGGDEQFF
TRBV7-8,NA,few,TRBJ1-3,TGTGCCAGCAGCTTAGTTGGCGGGGCTGGAAACACCATATATTTT,CASSLVGGAGNTIYF
TRBV19,NA,NA,TRBJ2-1,TGTGCCAGTAGTATGGAGGGGTGGAGAAGGAATGAGCAGTTCTTC,CASSMEGWRRNEQFF
TRBV18,NA,few,TRBJ1-1,TGTGCCAGCTCACCCACACAGGGAATGAACACTGAAGCTTTCTTT,CASSPTQGMNTEAFF
TRBV5-1,TRBD1,few,TRBJ2-7,TGCGCCAGCAGCCTTCGACAGGGGACCTCCTACGAGCAGTACTTC,CASSLRQGTSYEQYF
TRBV6-5,NA,NA,TRBJ1-6,TGTGCCAGCAGTTCCCGGGTCATTACCTATAATTCACCCCTCCACTTT,CASSSRVITYNSPLHF
TRBV7-2,NA,few,TRBJ2-7,TGTGCCAGCGCGGATTCCTACGAGCAGTACTTC,CASADSYEQYF
TRBV7-2,NA,NA,TRBJ2-2,TGTGCCAGCAGTTTTAGGCGGGAAACCGGGGAGCTGTTTTTT,CASSFRRETGELFF
TRBV28,NA,NA,TRBJ1-1,TGTGCCAGCAGTTTGGGGGGGGTCGGGAACACTGAAGCTTTCTTT,CASSLGGVGNTEAFF
TRBV28,NA,NA,TRBJ1-1,TGTGCCAGCAGTTCATATCCACAGGGTAGGACTGAAGCTTTCTTT,CASSSYPQGRTEAFF
TRBV28,NA,NA,TRBJ1-2,TGTGCCATCGAGGGGGGGAGCTGGGCTTATGGCTACACCTTC,CAIEGGSWAYGYTF